Listed below are T cell receptor beta chains from one sample, sequenced in a study of blood T cell repertoires in COVID-19. Sequencing was performed with immunoSEQ multiplex PCR; in TCRdb, only in-frame clones are kept and a portion is missing. Among 200,000 to 250,000 clones listed, around 89% were seen once. The sequenced sample was PBMCs or T cells enriched from blood (not recorded which). Source of these receptors: a woman aged 25-40 years who had recovered from COVID-19. Both conserved end residues are part of each CDR3. The D gene is left open where the match is weak. Only part of the rows carry a size: once, few, many, or a class if the clone is expanded.

>TRBJ2-7|.|TRBV7-8|TRBD1
TGTGCCAGCAGCTTAGCGCTAGGACAGGGGGGGTCCTACGAGCAGTACTTC
CASSLALGQGGSYEQYF
>TRBJ2-5|.|TRBV4-2|TRBD2
TGTGCCAGCAGCCTTGGACTAGCGGGAGGGCAAGAGACCCAGTACTTC
CASSLGLAGGQETQYF
>TRBJ1-2|.|TRBV18|TRBD1
TGTGCCAGCTTCCACGATTATTGGACAGGGGGCGCAGAATATGGCTACACCTTC
CASFHDYWTGGAEYGYTF
>TRBJ2-5|.|TRBV9|TRBD2
TGTGCCAGCAGCGAAACTAGCGGACAAGAGACCCAGTACTTC
CASSETSGQETQYF
>TRBJ2-1|.|TRBV7-6|.
TGTGCCAGCAGCTTAGCCGCTCGGTCAGGGTTCTACAATGAGCAGTTCTTC
CASSLAARSGFYNEQFF
>TRBJ1-5|.|TRBV28|.
TGTGCCAGCAGGCGAGAGGGCCCCATGGCCCAGCATTTT
CASRREGPMAQHF
>TRBJ1-5|.|TRBV10-1|.
TGCGCCAGCAGTGAGCCGCTTCCTAACCAGGGCCCCAATCAGCCCCAGCATTTT
CASSEPLPNQGPNQPQHF
>TRBJ1-1|.|TRBV24-1|.
TGTGCCACCCGGGGACAAAGGAGTTATTTCTTT
CATRGQRSYFF
>TRBJ2-4|.|TRBV13|.
TGTGCCAGCAGCTCTATCCAGGGAAAAGCCAAAAACATTCAGTACTTC
CASSSIQGKAKNIQYF
>TRBJ2-1|.|TRBV5-4|TRBD2
TGTGCCAGCAGCTTGGGGGGGACTAGCGGGAGGGCCGGGGCTGAGCAGTTCTTC
CASSLGGTSGRAGAEQFF
>TRBJ1-2|.|TRBV19|.
TGTGCCAGTAGGCAAGACAGGACTAACTATGGCTACACCTTC
CASRQDRTNYGYTF
>TRBJ2-7|.|TRBV5-6|TRBD2
TGTGCCAGCAGCATCGGACTAGCGGCCACGATGGTCTTGGCCGAGCAGTACTTC
CASSIGLAATMVLAEQYF
>TRBJ1-2|.|TRBV7-2|.
TGTGCCAGCAGCTTAGCAGGACAGCGAAGAAATGGCTACACCTTC
CASSLAGQRRNGYTF
>TRBJ2-7|.|TRBV7-9|TRBD1
TGTGCCAGCAGCTTAGGTTTAGGACAGGGCTTCTCCTACGAGCAGTACTTC
CASSLGLGQGFSYEQYF
>TRBJ1-2|.|TRBV29-1|.
TGCAGCGTTGCGGGTGGGGCTGGGGACTATGGCTACACCTTC
CSVAGGAGDYGYTF
>TRBJ1-4|.|TRBV25-1|.
TGTGCCAGCAGGGGGGCCTTCGGAGATGAAAAACTGTTTTTT
CASRGAFGDEKLFF
>TRBJ2-1|once|TRBV29-1|TRBD2
TGCAGCGTTGAACCGGGACTAGCGGGAGACTCCTACAATGAGCAGTTCTTC
CSVEPGLAGDSYNEQFF
>TRBJ1-3|.|TRBV27|TRBD1
TGTGCTAGCAGTCCCGGACAGGGGTACACCATATATTTT
CASSPGQGYTIYF
>TRBJ2-2|.|TRBV9|.
TGTGCCAGCAGCGTAGGACTAGCGAACACCGGGGAGCTGTTTTTT
CASSVGLANTGELFF
>TRBJ1-1|.|TRBV27|.
TGTGCCAGCAGTTTCGGGACAAAGAACACTGAAGCTTTCTTT
CASSFGTKNTEAFF
>TRBJ2-7|.|TRBV28|.
TGTGCCAGCAGACCTGGCCCCTACGAGCAGTACTTC
CASRPGPYEQYF
>TRBJ2-1|.|TRBV28|TRBD1
TGTGCCAGCAGTTTTGGAGACAGGGCCTACAATGAGCAGTTCTTC
CASSFGDRAYNEQFF
>TRBJ2-1|.|TRBV5-1|TRBD2
TGCGCCAGCAGCTTAGGGACTAGCGGGGGCCTCAATGAGCAGTTCTTC
CASSLGTSGGLNEQFF
>TRBJ1-6|.|TRBV19|TRBD1
TGTGCCAGTAGTATAACGGGGACAGGGACGGACCGTGATTCACCCCTCCACTTT
CASSITGTGTDRDSPLHF
>TRBJ1-2|once|TRBV19|.
TGTGCCAGTACCACAGGGCGATCTGGGGTCTATGGCTACACCTTC
CASTTGRSGVYGYTF
>TRBJ2-7|.|TRBV7-9|TRBD1
TGTGCCAGCAGCTTAGTCGGGACAGAGTTTAGATACGAGCAGTACTTC
CASSLVGTEFRYEQYF
>TRBJ1-1|once|TRBV27|.
TGTGCCAGCAGTTTTGGCGGATCCATGAACACTGAAGCTTTCTTT
CASSFGGSMNTEAFF
>TRBJ2-1|.|TRBV7-9|TRBD1
TGTGCCAGCAGCTTCCGTGGGACAGCGAGCAATGAGCAGTTCTTC
CASSFRGTASNEQFF
>TRBJ2-7|.|TRBV7-9|.
TGTGCCAGCAGCTTACAGGGTTACGAGCAGTACTTC
CASSLQGYEQYF
>TRBJ1-5|.|TRBV28|.
TGTGCCAGCAGCTGGGGGGGCGGTCAGCCCCAGCATTTT
CASSWGGGQPQHF
>TRBJ1-2|.|TRBV7-9|TRBD1
TGTGCCAGCACCGAGCGGGGGGACAGGGGGACCTATGGCTACACCTTC
CASTERGDRGTYGYTF
>TRBJ1-2|.|TRBV3-1/TRBV3-2|TRBD1
TGTGCCAGCAGCCAAGAGGACAGGGGGGGCGGCTACACCTTC
CASSQEDRGGGYTF
>TRBJ2-1|.|TRBV15|TRBD2
TGTGCCACCGGTTATATGTTGGGACTAGCGGATACCTACAATGAGCAGTTCTTC
CATGYMLGLADTYNEQFF
>TRBJ2-2|few|TRBV7-2|TRBD1
TGTGCCAGCAGCCGGGACAGCCGACCCGACGGCACCGGGGAGCTGTTTTTT
CASSRDSRPDGTGELFF
>TRBJ1-2|.|TRBV19|.
TGTGCCAGTAGTATAGGAGCCTCGATTAACTATGGCTACACCTTC
CASSIGASINYGYTF
>TRBJ2-1|.|TRBV28|TRBD1
TGTGCCAGCAGTTTGATACCGGGACAGCTTTACAATGAGCAGTTCTTC
CASSLIPGQLYNEQFF
>TRBJ2-7|.|TRBV29-1|.
TGCAGCGTGGTACTGTCAGGGCGGAGAAACTACGAGCAGTACTTC
CSVVLSGRRNYEQYF
>TRBJ2-2|.|TRBV25-1|TRBD2
TGTGCCACCGGGACTAGCGGGGTGGGGACCGGGGAGCTGTTTTTT
CATGTSGVGTGELFF
>TRBJ1-5|.|TRBV6-5|.
TGTGCCAGCAGAATTACACCGGTCGGGAATCAGCCCCAGCATTTT
CASRITPVGNQPQHF
>TRBJ1-1|.|TRBV5-1|TRBD1
TGCGCCAGCAGCCGACTTGGGACAGGGTCGGGGACTGAAGCTTTCTTT
CASSRLGTGSGTEAFF
>TRBJ1-2|few|TRBV5-4|TRBD1
TGTGCCAGCAGCAAAGACAGGGGGCAAACCTATGGCTACACCTTC
CASSKDRGQTYGYTF
>TRBJ1-1|.|TRBV2|TRBD1
TGTGCCAGCAGTGTGACAGGGGTGGGTTGGAACACTGAAGCTTTCTTT
CASSVTGVGWNTEAFF
>TRBJ1-1|.|TRBV28|.
TGTGCCAGCAGCTTTCATCGACAGAAGAACACTGAAGCTTTCTTT
CASSFHRQKNTEAFF
>TRBJ2-3|.|TRBV7-9|.
TGTGCCAGCAGCTTCGGAGGGGGGGAGGATACGCAGTATTTT
CASSFGGGEDTQYF
>TRBJ1-4|.|TRBV19|TRBD1
TGTGCCAGTAGTATACGAGGAAGGGGGCGTGGGAGTGAAAAACTGTTTTTT
CASSIRGRGRGSEKLFF
>TRBJ1-2|.|TRBV28|TRBD1
TGTGCCAGCACCCCACCACAGGGGGCTTTCTATGGCTACACCTTC
CASTPPQGAFYGYTF
>TRBJ2-3|many|TRBV5-6|TRBD1
TGTGCCAGCAGCTTGTTAGGGGGCGCAGGCACAGATACGCAGTATTTT
CASSLLGGAGTDTQYF
>TRBJ2-5|.|TRBV5-5|.
TGTGCCAGCAGATTCAGAGGAGCTGAGACCCAGTACTTC
CASRFRGAETQYF
>TRBJ1-2|.|TRBV28|.
TGTGCCAGCAGCTACGGAGGGGAGAACTATGGCTACACCTTC
CASSYGGENYGYTF
>TRBJ1-1|.|TRBV30|TRBD1
TGTGCCGGGGGACAGGGGCGTACTGAAGCTTTCTTT
CAGGQGRTEAFF
>TRBJ2-3|.|TRBV3-1/TRBV3-2|.
TGTGCCAGCAGCCAGGGGGCTGTCACAGATACGCAGTATTTT
CASSQGAVTDTQYF
>TRBJ2-5|.|TRBV6-6|.
TGTGCCAGCAGTTACCACTGGGGGGGGGCGTCGGAGACCCAGTACTTC
CASSYHWGGASETQYF
>TRBJ2-1|.|TRBV9|TRBD2
TGTGCCAGCAGCCCCGGAGGGCGGGAGGGCCAGGATGAGCAGTTCTTC
CASSPGGREGQDEQFF
>TRBJ2-1|.|TRBV27|TRBD1
TGTGCCAGCAGTTTAGGGACAGGGCTTTCCAATGAGCAGTTCTTC
CASSLGTGLSNEQFF
>TRBJ1-3|.|TRBV28|.
TGTGCCAGCAGTTCACAGGGAACGAGCTCTGGAAACACCATATATTTT
CASSSQGTSSGNTIYF
>TRBJ1-2|.|TRBV19|TRBD1
TGTGCCAGTAGTATCGTTGGACAGGGGATACGCGGCTACACCTTC
CASSIVGQGIRGYTF
>TRBJ1-2|.|TRBV29-1|TRBD1
TGCAGCGGAGGGGGCAGTTCCACTTTATATGGCTACACCTTC
CSGGGSSTLYGYTF
>TRBJ2-7|.|TRBV7-9|.
TGTGCCAGCAGCCCCCCAGAGGGCCCCTACGAGCAGTACTTC
CASSPPEGPYEQYF
>TRBJ2-7|.|TRBV29-1|TRBD1
TGCAGCGTCCGGACAGGGGACGAGCAGTACTTC
CSVRTGDEQYF
>TRBJ1-5|.|TRBV4-1|.
TGCGCCAGCAGCCAAGAAAGAACAGCCGTATGGCCCCAGCATTTT
CASSQERTAVWPQHF